The text below deals with one T cell receptor beta chain. Per the study methods: Reference gene primer amplification gave estimated nucleated cell counts. TCRdb keeps only in-frame clones here, not all; method: immunoSEQ multiplex PCR. V and J calls and clone size are given by that table; D and trimming were obtained from the DNA. The sample consists of roughly 280,000 clones, approximately 86% of them appearing once. CDR1 is LNHDA and CDR2 is SQIVND in the germline V gene (reference sequence). This CDR3 spans 18 amino acids. Trimming removed 5 bases from V and 0 bases from J; junction bases left unmatched: 7. This sample was included in a study of blood T cell repertoires in COVID-19. Study information: The United States, Italy and Spain supplied acute and convalescent COVID-19 samples. PBMCs, B-cell-depleted T cells, or T cells were the source of the cDNA or gDNA that made up the material.

The sequenced sample consisted of peripheral blood. The receptor was derived from a man younger than 35 with active or convalescent COVID-19. V usage is TRBV19 and J usage is TRBJ2-3; 14 bases are shared with TRBD2. DNA for the CDR3: TGTGCCAGTAGTGGACTAGCGGGGGGCCCTAGTAGCACAGATACGCAGTATTTT. It translates to CASSGLAGGPSSTDTQYF.